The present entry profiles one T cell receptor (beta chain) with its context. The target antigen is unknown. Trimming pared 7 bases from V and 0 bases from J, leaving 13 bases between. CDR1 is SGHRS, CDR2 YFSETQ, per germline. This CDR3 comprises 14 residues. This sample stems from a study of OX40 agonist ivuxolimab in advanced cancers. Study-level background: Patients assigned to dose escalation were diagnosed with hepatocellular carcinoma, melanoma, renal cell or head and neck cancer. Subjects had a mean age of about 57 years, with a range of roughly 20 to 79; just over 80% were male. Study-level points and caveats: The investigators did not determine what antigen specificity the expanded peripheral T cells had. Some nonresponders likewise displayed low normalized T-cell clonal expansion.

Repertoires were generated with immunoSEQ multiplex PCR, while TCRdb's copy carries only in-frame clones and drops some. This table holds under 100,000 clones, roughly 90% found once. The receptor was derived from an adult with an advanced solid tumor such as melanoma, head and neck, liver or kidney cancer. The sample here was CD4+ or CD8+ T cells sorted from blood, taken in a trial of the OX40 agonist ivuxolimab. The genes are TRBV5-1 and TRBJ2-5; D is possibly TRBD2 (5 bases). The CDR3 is CASRDPGNQETQYF. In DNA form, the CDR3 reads TGCGCCAGCCGAGACCCGGGGAACCAAGAGACCCAGTACTTC.